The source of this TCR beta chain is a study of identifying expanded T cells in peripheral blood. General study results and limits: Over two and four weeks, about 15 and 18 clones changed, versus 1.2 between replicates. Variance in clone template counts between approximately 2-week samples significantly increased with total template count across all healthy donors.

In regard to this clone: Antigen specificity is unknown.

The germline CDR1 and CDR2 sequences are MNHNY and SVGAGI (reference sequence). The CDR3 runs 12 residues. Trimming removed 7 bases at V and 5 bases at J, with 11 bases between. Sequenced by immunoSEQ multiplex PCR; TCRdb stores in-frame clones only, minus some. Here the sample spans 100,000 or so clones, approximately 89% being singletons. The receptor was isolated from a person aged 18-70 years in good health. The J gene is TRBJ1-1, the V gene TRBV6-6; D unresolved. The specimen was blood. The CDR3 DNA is TGTGCCAGCATTAACGGCCTTACTGAAGCTTTCTTT. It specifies CASINGLTEAFF.